A selection of T cell receptor beta chains follows, all from one sample in a study of shared clonotypes between healthy human individuals. The table came from immunoSEQ multiplex PCR; TCRdb's copy has only in-frame clones and leaves some out. The table includes around 1.5 million clones, approximately 98% detected once. The specimen was naive CD4+ T cells sorted from blood. The receptors stem from a man aged 25-40 years in good health. CDR3s include the opening cysteine and the closing phenylalanine or tryptophan. Fields, in order: V gene, D gene, J gene, CDR3 protein. A D gene is named only where the DNA matches it firmly.

V: TRBV7-2
D: NA
J: TRBJ2-1
CDR3: CASSFEIAARGRYNEQFF

V: TRBV30
D: TRBD1
J: TRBJ1-5
CDR3: CAWSVRGTGGGNQPQHF

V: TRBV6-5
D: TRBD2
J: TRBJ2-7
CDR3: CASSRPGGAYEQYF

V: TRBV19
D: NA
J: TRBJ2-7
CDR3: CASSMRPRSSYEQYF

V: TRBV5-1
D: NA
J: TRBJ1-1
CDR3: CASSFGWEGNTEAFF

V: TRBV29-1
D: NA
J: TRBJ2-7
CDR3: CSVMWGREQYF

V: TRBV2
D: TRBD2
J: TRBJ2-3
CDR3: CASRERAGGTDTQYF

V: TRBV28
D: TRBD1
J: TRBJ2-7
CDR3: CASSFYSPTGYYEQYF

V: TRBV2
D: NA
J: TRBJ2-4
CDR3: CASNNPPGKNIQYF

V: TRBV30
D: TRBD2
J: TRBJ2-3
CDR3: CAWGRGRTSGNTDTQYF

V: TRBV5-8
D: NA
J: TRBJ2-1
CDR3: CASSHRVAGRNEQFF

V: TRBV7-3
D: TRBD2
J: TRBJ2-7
CDR3: CAPRGVAGGEQYF

V: TRBV9
D: NA
J: TRBJ2-2
CDR3: CASRPTGDTTGELFF

V: TRBV11-2
D: NA
J: TRBJ2-7
CDR3: CASSLFLVTSYEQYF

V: TRBV5-6
D: TRBD1
J: TRBJ2-5
CDR3: CASSPTGPRETQYF

V: TRBV6-5
D: NA
J: TRBJ2-1
CDR3: CASSYNFNEQFF

V: TRBV10-3
D: NA
J: TRBJ2-3
CDR3: CAIMHSSTDTQYF

V: TRBV2
D: TRBD1
J: TRBJ1-5
CDR3: CASSWDRGFQPQHF

V: TRBV29-1
D: NA
J: TRBJ1-1
CDR3: CSVEEMPGTEAFF

V: TRBV2
D: TRBD2
J: TRBJ2-5
CDR3: CASISPSGSKQETQYF

V: TRBV7-9
D: NA
J: TRBJ2-2
CDR3: CASSLNLGEELFF

V: TRBV6-1
D: NA
J: TRBJ2-3
CDR3: CASSAVGVFSTDTQYF

V: TRBV4-2
D: NA
J: TRBJ1-1
CDR3: CASSRVKPSGNTEAFF

V: TRBV10-2
D: TRBD1
J: TRBJ1-4
CDR3: CASSVGTAFNEKLFF

V: TRBV2
D: TRBD2
J: TRBJ2-7
CDR3: CASRTLASYEQYF

V: TRBV7-8
D: NA
J: TRBJ1-1
CDR3: CASSIAGRGTEAFF